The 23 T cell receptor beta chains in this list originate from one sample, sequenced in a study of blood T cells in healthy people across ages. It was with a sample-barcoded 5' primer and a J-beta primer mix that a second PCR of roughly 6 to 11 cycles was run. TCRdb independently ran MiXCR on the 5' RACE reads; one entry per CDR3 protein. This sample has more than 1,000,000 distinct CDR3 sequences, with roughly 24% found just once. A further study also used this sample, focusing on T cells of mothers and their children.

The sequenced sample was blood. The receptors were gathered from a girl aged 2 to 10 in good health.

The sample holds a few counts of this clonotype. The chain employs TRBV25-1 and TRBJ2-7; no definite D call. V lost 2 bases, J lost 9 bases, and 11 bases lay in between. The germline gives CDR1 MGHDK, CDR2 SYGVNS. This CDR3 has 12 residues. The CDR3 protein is CASSEGSSGQYF. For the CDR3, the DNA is TGTGCCAGCAGTGAAGGCAGCTCAGGGCAGTACTTC.

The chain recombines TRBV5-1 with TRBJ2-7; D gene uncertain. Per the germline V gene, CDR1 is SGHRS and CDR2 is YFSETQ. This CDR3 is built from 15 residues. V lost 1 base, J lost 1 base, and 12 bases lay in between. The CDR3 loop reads CASSLRSGESYEQYF. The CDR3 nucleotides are TGCGCCAGCAGCTTGCGGTCTGGGGAATCCTACGAGCAGTACTTC.

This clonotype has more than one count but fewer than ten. The CDR3 region is CASSIVMGQDVHGQYF. Here the CDR3 DNA reads TGTGCCAGTAGTATTGTCATGGGACAGGACGTTCACGGGCAGTACTTC. V gene TRBV19 combines with J gene TRBJ2-7; the match to TRBD1 covers 8 bases. The CDR3 sequence is 16 residues long. Germline V gene data show CDR1 as LNHDA and CDR2 as SQIVND (reference sequence). V dropped 3 bases and J dropped 9; count of bases not matched to a gene: 16. Looking up the rest from reference TRBV19 and TRBJ2-7 gives the full variable domain: DGGITQSPKYLFRKEGQNVTLSCEQNLNHDAMYWYRQDPGQGLRLIYYSQIVNDFQKGDIAEGYSVSREKKESFPLTVTSAQKNPTAFYLCASSIVMGQDVHGQYFGPGTRLTVT.

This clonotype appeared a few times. CDR3 in amino acids: CASSLYSGRAAEQYF. Written as DNA, the CDR3 is TGTGCCAGCAGTTTATACAGCGGGAGGGCCGCCGAGCAGTACTTC. The V gene is TRBV28, the J gene TRBJ2-7, with 10 bases that match TRBD2. The CDR3 is 15 residues long. Trimming cost V 1 base and J 6 bases; bases outside gene matches: 6. Germline CDR1 MDHEN, CDR2 SYDVKM.

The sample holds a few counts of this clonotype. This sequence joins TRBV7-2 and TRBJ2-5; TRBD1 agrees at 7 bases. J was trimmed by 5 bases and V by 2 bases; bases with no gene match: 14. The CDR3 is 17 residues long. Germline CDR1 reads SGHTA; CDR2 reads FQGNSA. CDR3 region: CASSLRSKGGASETQYF. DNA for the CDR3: TGTGCCAGCAGCTTAAGGTCCAAAGGGGGCGCTTCGGAGACCCAGTACTTC.

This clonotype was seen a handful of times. CDR3 protein: CASSDTTYEQYF. The DNA of the CDR3 is TGTGCCAGCAGCGACACCACCTACGAGCAGTACTTC. The chain carries TRBV28 and TRBJ2-7; no clear D gene. The CDR3 is 12 amino acids. V dropped 6 bases and J dropped 2 bases, with 8 bases sitting between them. Germline V gene lookup returns CDR1 MDHEN and CDR2 SYDVKM.

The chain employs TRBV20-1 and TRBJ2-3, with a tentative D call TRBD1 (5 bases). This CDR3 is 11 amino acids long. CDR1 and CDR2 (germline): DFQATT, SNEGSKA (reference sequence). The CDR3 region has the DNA TGCGCACCAGGGTTCGCGGATACGCAGTATTTT. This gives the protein CAPGFADTQYF.

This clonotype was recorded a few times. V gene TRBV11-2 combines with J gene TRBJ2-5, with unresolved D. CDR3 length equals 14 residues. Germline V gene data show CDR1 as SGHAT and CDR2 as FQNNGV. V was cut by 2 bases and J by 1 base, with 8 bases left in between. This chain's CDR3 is CASSLWAIQETQYF. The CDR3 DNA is TGTGCCAGCAGCTTATGGGCCATCCAAGAGACCCAGTACTTC.

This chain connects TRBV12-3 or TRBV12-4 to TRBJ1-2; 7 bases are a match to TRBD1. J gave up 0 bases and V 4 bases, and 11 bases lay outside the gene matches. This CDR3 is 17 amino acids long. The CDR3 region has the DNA TGTGCCAGCAGTTCATCCGGGACAGCGATAGCTAACTATGGCTACACCTTC. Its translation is CASSSSGTAIANYGYTF.

The CDR3 bases are TGTGCCAGCAGTGATCGTTGGGGCCGGGACAGGGGTGCCTACGAGCAGTACTTC. Its protein product is CASSDRWGRDRGAYEQYF. The chain combines TRBV6-1 with TRBJ2-5, with 10 bases matching TRBD1. The J call may be faulty, since TRBJ2-7 better matches the DNA end. The CDR3 totals 18 residues. The V gene's germline CDR1 is MNHNS and CDR2 SASEGT.

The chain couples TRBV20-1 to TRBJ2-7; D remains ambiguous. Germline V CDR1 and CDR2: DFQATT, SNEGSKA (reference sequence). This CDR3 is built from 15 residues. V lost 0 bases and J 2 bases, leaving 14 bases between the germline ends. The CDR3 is CSARDLGGIAYEQYF. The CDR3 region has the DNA TGCAGTGCTAGAGATTTGGGCGGAATCGCCTACGAGCAGTACTTC.

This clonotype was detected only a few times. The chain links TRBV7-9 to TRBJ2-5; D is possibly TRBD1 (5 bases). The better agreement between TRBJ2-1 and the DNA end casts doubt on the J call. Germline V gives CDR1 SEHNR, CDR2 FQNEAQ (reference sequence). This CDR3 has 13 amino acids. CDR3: CASSLRPQDEQFF. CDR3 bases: TGTGCCAGCAGCTTAAGGCCACAGGATGAGCAGTTCTTC.

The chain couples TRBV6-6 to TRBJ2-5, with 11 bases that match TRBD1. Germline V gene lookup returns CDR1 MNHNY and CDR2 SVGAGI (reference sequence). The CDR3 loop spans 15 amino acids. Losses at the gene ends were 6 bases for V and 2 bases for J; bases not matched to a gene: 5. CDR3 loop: CASRTGTGGQETQYF. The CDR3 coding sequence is TGTGCCAGCAGGACCGGGACAGGGGGGCAAGAGACCCAGTACTTC.

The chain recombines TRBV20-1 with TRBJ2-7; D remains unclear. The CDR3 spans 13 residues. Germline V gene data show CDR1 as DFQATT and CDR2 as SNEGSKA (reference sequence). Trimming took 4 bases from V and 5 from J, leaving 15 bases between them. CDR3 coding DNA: TGCAGTGCTAAGGGCCTGAATCGTCACGAGCAGTACTTC. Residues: CSAKGLNRHEQYF.

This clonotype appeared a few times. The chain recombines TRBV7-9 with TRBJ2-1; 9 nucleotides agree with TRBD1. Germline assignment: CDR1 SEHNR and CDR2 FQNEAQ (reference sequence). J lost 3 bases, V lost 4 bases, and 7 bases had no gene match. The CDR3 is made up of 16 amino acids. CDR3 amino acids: CASSSLRDRVYNEQFF. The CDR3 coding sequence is TGTGCCAGCAGCTCCCTCCGGGACAGGGTCTACAATGAGCAGTTCTTC. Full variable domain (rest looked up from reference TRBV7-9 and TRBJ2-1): DTGVSQNPRHKITKRGQNVTFRCDPISEHNRLYWYRQTLGQGPEFLTYFQNEAQLEKSRLLSDRFSAERPKGSFSTLEIQRTEQGDSAMYLCASSSLRDRVYNEQFFGPGTRLTVL.

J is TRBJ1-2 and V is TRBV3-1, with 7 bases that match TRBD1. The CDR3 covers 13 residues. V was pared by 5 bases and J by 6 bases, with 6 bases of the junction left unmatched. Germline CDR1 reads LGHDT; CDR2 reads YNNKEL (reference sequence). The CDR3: CASSDREPHGYTF. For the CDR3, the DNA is TGTGCCAGCAGCGACAGGGAGCCCCATGGCTACACCTTC.

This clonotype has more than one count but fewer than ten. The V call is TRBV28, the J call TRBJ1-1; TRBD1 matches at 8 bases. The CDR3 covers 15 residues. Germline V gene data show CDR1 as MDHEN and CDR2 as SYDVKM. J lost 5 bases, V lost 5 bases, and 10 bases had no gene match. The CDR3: CASSHLDRAGTEAFF. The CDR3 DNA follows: TGTGCCAGCAGTCACTTGGACAGGGCGGGTACTGAAGCTTTCTTT.

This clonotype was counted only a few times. The CDR3 sequence: CASSQGAGLPYEQYF. In nucleotides, the CDR3 is TGTGCCAGCAGCCAAGGAGCGGGACTACCCTACGAGCAGTACTTC. The chain is built from TRBV3-1 and TRBJ2-5, with 7 bases aligning to TRBD2. The J call may not be correct, given that the DNA end is closer to TRBJ2-7. Looked up from germline, CDR1 is LGHDT and CDR2 is YNNKEL (reference sequence). This CDR3 is built from 15 residues.

CDR3 DNA sequence: TGTGCCAGCAGCGTTGGGACAGAAGGCTTCGGCTATGGCTACACCTTC. Its protein is CASSVGTEGFGYGYTF. The chain is built from TRBV7-9 and TRBJ1-2; 7 bases map to TRBD1. CDR3 length equals 16 residues. V trimming: 5 bases; J trimming: 4 bases; junction bases outside the gene matches: 13. CDR1 is SEHNR and CDR2 is FQNEAQ in the germline V gene (reference sequence).

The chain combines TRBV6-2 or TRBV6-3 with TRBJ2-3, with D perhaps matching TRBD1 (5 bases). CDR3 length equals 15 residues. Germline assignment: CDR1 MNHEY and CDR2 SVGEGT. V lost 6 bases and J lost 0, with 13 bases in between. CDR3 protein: CASSDRRGSTDTQYF. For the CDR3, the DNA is TGTGCCAGCAGCGACCGAAGGGGAAGCACAGATACGCAGTATTTT.

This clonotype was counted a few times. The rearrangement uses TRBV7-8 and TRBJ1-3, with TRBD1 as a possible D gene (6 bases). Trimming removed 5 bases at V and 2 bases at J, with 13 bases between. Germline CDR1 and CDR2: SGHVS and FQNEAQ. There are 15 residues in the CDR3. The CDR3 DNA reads TGTGCCAGCAGCCAAACAGGGTCCCCTGGAAACACCATATATTTT. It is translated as CASSQTGSPGNTIYF.

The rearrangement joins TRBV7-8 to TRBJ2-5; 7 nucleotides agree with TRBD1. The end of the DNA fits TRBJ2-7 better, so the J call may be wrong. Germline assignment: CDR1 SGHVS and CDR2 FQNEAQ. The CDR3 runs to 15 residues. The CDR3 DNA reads TGTGCCAGCAGCTTCGAGAGGACAGGAGTGGGCGAGCAGTACTTC. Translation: CASSFERTGVGEQYF.

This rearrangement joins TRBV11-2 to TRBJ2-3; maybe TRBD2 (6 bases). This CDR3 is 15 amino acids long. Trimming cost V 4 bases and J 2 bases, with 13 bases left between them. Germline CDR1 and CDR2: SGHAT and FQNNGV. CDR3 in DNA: TGTGCCAGCAGCTCCGGACTACAGTACACAGATACGCAGTATTTT. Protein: CASSSGLQYTDTQYF.